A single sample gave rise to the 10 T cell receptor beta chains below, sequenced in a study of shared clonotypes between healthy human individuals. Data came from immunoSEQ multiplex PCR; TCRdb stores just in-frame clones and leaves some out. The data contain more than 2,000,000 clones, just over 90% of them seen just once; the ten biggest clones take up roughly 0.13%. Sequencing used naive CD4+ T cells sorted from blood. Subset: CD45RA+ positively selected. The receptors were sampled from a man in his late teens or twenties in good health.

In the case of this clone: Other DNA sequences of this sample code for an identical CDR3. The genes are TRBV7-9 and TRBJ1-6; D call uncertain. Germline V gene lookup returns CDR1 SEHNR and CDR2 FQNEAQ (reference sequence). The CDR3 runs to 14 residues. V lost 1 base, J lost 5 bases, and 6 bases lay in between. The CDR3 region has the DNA TGTGCCAGCAGCTTAGGTCAGAATAATTCACCCCTCCACTTT. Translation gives CASSLGQNNSPLHF.

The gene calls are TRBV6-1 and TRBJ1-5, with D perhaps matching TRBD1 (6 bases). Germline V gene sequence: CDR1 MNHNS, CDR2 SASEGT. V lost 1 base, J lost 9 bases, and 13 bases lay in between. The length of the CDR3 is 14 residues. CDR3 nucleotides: TGTGCCAGCAGTGAAGTCTGGGGGCCGCGGCCCCAGCATTTT. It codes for CASSEVWGPRPQHF.

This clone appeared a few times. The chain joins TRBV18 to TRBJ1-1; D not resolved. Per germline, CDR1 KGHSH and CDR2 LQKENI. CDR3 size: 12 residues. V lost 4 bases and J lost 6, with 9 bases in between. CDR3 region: CASSLGYAEAFF. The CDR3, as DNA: TGTGCCAGCTCACTCGGCTACGCTGAAGCTTTCTTT.

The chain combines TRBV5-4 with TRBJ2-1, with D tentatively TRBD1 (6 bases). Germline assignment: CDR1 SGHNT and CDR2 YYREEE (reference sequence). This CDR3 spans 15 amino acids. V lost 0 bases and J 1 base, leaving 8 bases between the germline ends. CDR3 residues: CASSLEQGSYNEQFF. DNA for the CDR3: TGTGCCAGCAGCTTGGAACAGGGTTCCTACAATGAGCAGTTCTTC.

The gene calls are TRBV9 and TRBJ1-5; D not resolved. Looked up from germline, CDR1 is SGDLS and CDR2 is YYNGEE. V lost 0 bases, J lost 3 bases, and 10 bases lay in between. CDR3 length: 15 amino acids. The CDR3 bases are TGTGCCAGCAGCGTAGAGGCGGGGTTCAATCAGCCCCAGCATTTT. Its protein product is CASSVEAGFNQPQHF. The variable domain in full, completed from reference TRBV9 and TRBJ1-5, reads DSGVTQTPKHLITATGQRVTLRCSPRSGDLSVYWYQQSLDQGLQFLIQYYNGEERAKGNILERFSAQQFPDLHSELNLSSLELGDSALYFCASSVEAGFNQPQHFGDGTRLSIL.

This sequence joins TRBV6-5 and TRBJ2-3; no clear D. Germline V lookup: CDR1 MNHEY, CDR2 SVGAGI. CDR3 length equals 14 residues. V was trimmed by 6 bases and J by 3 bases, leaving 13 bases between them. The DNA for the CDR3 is TGTGCCAGCAGATCCCTAGATTGGACAGATACGCAGTATTTT. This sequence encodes CASRSLDWTDTQYF.

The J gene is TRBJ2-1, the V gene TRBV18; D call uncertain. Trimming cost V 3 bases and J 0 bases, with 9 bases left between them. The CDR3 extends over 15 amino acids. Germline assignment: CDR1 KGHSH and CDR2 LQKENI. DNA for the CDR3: TGTGCCAGCTCACCTCAGCGTACCTCCTACAATGAGCAGTTCTTC. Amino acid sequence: CASSPQRTSYNEQFF.

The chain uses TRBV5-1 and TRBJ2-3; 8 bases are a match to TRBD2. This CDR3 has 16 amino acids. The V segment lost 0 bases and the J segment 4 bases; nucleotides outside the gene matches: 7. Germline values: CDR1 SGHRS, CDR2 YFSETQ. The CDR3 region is CASSLDSGSTADTQYF. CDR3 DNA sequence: TGCGCCAGCAGCTTGGACAGCGGGAGCACGGCAGATACGCAGTATTTT.

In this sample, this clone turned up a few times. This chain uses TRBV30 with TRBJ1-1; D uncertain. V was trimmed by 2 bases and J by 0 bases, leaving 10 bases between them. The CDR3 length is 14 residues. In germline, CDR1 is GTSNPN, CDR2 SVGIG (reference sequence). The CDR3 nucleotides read TGTGCCTGGAGTTTGGTCCCCATGAACACTGAAGCTTTCTTT. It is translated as CAWSLVPMNTEAFF. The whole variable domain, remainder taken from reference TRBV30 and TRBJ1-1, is SQTIHQWPATLVQPVGSPLSLECTVEGTSNPNLYWYRQAAGRGLQLLFYSVGIGQISSEVPQNLSASRPQDRQFILSSKKLLLSDSGFYLCAWSLVPMNTEAFFGQGTRLTVV.

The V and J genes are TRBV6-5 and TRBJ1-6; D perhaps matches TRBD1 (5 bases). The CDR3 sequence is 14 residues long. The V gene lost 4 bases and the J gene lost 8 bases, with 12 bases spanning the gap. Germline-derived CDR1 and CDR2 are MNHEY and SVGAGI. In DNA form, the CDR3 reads TGTGCCAGCAGTTCTAGGGGAGCGGATTCACCCCTCCACTTT. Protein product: CASSSRGADSPLHF.